These 22 T cell receptor beta chains came from one sample sequenced in a study of T cells expressing NK-cell markers (dated by TCRdb to about 2020). The library was generated by 5' RACE. TCRdb lists the instrument as Illumina HiSeq 2000. Through TCRdb reprocessing, the reads give one entry per CDR3 protein sequence; DNA is omitted. This specimen's table enumerates around 140,000 distinct CDR3 sequences. Roughly an eighth of the sample lies in the top ten. The sequenced sample was blood T cells: a sorted CD56 or NKG2C T cell subset, CD4+ or CD8+ T cells, or bulk PBMC T cells (not recorded which). The receptors come from a man younger than 35 in good health. Donor details come from another sample of the same person, matched by shared clones.

CDR3 sequence reads: CASSPIKGGTDTQYF. The genes are TRBV6-1 and TRBJ2-3; TCRdb proposes TRBD1, but this gene call is untestable without DNA. This CDR3 region has 15 residues. Germline V gene lookup returns CDR1 MNHNS and CDR2 SASEGT.

This chain links TRBV19 with TRBJ2-7; TCRdb reports TRBD2, a call that lacks DNA to check it against. The CDR3 has 14 amino acids. Germline V gene data show CDR1 as LNHDA and CDR2 as SQIVND (reference sequence). The CDR3 here is CASSTSGSSYEQYF. Full variable domain (outside the CDR3, taken from reference TRBV19 and TRBJ2-7): DGGITQSPKYLFRKEGQNVTLSCEQNLNHDAMYWYRQDPGQGLRLIYYSQIVNDFQKGDIAEGYSVSREKKESFPLTVTSAQKNPTAFYLCASSTSGSSYEQYFGPGTRLTVT.

CDR3 in amino acids: CASSDRVGTGELFF. This rearrangement joins TRBV6-4 to TRBJ2-2; absent DNA, TCRdb's TRBD2 call cannot be checked. CDR3 length equals 14 residues. Germline V gene sequence: CDR1 MRHNA, CDR2 SNTAGT.

The chain joins TRBV28 to TRBJ1-4; TCRdb's D gene call, TRBD1, goes unchecked for lack of DNA. Germline V lookup: CDR1 MDHEN, CDR2 SYDVKM. The CDR3 covers 14 residues. The CDR3 sequence is CASIGATTNEKLFF.

This chain joins TRBV29-1 and TRBJ2-1; TCRdb returns TRBD2, unconfirmable since there is no DNA. The CDR3 length is 15 residues. Per germline, CDR1 SQVTM and CDR2 ANQGSEA. This CDR3 is CSGRGTSGRSNEQFF.

The rearrangement links TRBV19 to TRBJ2-1; without DNA, the TCRdb call of TRBD2 cannot be checked. CDR1 LNHDA and CDR2 SQIVND come from the germline V gene (reference sequence). The CDR3 runs 16 residues. The CDR3 protein is CASSMWEGTSDPKQFF.

V and J are TRBV12-3 or TRBV12-4 and TRBJ2-7; no DNA is available, so the TRBD1 call from TCRdb remains unchecked. The CDR3 covers 15 residues. The CDR3 reads CASSQAGQGAWEQYF.

The chain joins TRBV7-9 to TRBJ2-5. The CDR3 totals 12 residues. The germline gives CDR1 SEHNR, CDR2 FQNEAQ (reference sequence). The CDR3 loop is CASTQIGETQYF.

This sequence joins TRBV12-3 or TRBV12-4 and TRBJ2-5; TCRdb selects TRBD2, and the lack of DNA leaves this call unchecked. The CDR3 is 17 residues long. This CDR3 reads CASSLTSPLASVETQYF.

The chain links TRBV12-5 to TRBJ1-2; TCRdb outputs TRBD1, but without DNA this stays unchecked. This CDR3 has 15 amino acids. CDR1 and CDR2 from the germline V gene are LGHNT and FRNRAP. This CDR3 reads CASGFLGTGFYGYTF. Supplemented by reference TRBV12-5 and TRBJ1-2, the full variable domain reads DARVTQTPRHKVTEMGQEVTMRCQPILGHNTVFWYRQTMMQGLELLAYFRNRAPLDDSGMPKDRFSAEMPDATLATLKIQPSEPRDSAVYFCASGFLGTGFYGYTFGSGTRLTVV.

The chain recombines TRBV29-1 with TRBJ2-1. From germline, CDR1 is SQVTM and CDR2 ANQGSEA. This CDR3 has 12 residues. The CDR3 sequence: CSVEDFGNEQFF.

V is TRBV20-1 and J is TRBJ2-7; TCRdb returns TRBD2, unconfirmable since there is no DNA. Germline V gives CDR1 DFQATT, CDR2 SNEGSKA (reference sequence). The CDR3 loop spans 17 amino acids. CDR3 residues: CSARSPPLEGIGYEQYF.

The chain recombines TRBV20-1 with TRBJ2-7; TCRdb's assignment of TRBD2 cannot be checked, as there is no DNA. The CDR3 runs to 17 residues. CDR1 is DFQATT and CDR2 is SNEGSKA in the germline V gene (reference sequence). The CDR3 is CSARALLTSGSSYEQYF.

The CDR3 region is CASSLEGTQYF. The V gene is TRBV5-1, the J gene TRBJ2-5. The CDR3 loop spans 11 amino acids. Germline values: CDR1 SGHRS, CDR2 YFSETQ.

This rearrangement joins TRBV10-3 to TRBJ2-7; the TRBD1 assignment by TCRdb is unverifiable without DNA. Germline lookup yields CDR1 ENHRY and CDR2 SYGVKD. The CDR3 runs to 16 residues. The CDR3 is CAISESRQGLSYEQYF.

The chain combines TRBV19 with TRBJ2-7; TCRdb's D gene call, TRBD1, goes unchecked for lack of DNA. Germline V gene sequence: CDR1 LNHDA, CDR2 SQIVND (reference sequence). CDR3 size: 14 residues. The CDR3 is CASTPGAGTYEQYF.

V usage is TRBV28 and J usage is TRBJ2-5; TCRdb indicates TRBD1, and absent DNA this call remains unverified. This CDR3 has 14 residues. The germline V gene has CDR1 MDHEN and CDR2 SYDVKM. CDR3 loop: CASSADRRQETQYF.

CDR3 sequence: CASSTGEMIVDEQFF. The chain combines TRBV12-3 or TRBV12-4 with TRBJ2-1; TCRdb selects TRBD1, and the lack of DNA leaves this call unchecked. The CDR3 spans 15 residues.

The V call is TRBV12-5, the J call TRBJ2-1; TCRdb designates TRBD2, a call that cannot be tested without DNA. The germline gives CDR1 LGHNT, CDR2 FRNRAP. This CDR3 is built from 16 residues. CDR3 loop: CASGLGAGVSGNEQFF.

This chain connects TRBV11-2 to TRBJ2-1; TCRdb outputs TRBD2, but without DNA this stays unchecked. Germline V gene data show CDR1 as SGHAT and CDR2 as FQNNGV. There are 17 residues in the CDR3. Here the CDR3 reads CASSLVIAGEKAHEQFF.

This sequence joins TRBV5-1 and TRBJ2-7; TCRdb returns TRBD1, unconfirmable since there is no DNA. Germline CDR1 and CDR2: SGHRS and YFSETQ. The CDR3 is made up of 13 amino acids. The CDR3 spells CASSFRGGYEQYF. Variable domain in full (rest from reference TRBV5-1 and TRBJ2-7): KAGVTQTPRYLIKTRGQQVTLSCSPISGHRSVSWYQQTPGQGLQFLFEYFSETQRNKGNFPGRFSGRQFSNSRSEMNVSTLELGDSALYLCASSFRGGYEQYFGPGTRLTVT.

The chain carries TRBV11-2 and TRBJ1-1. This CDR3 has 12 amino acids. Germline V gene data show CDR1 as SGHAT and CDR2 as FQNNGV. CDR3 protein: CASRFKNTEAFF.